A selection of T cell receptor beta chains follows, all from one sample in a study of T-cell memory formation after mild COVID-19. Via MiXCR, TCRdb re-called the 5' RACE reads, giving one row per CDR3 protein. The sample yields approximately 250,000 distinct CDR3 sequences, around 17% seen once. Material: PBMCs or a T cell subset sorted from them (not recorded which). These TCRs come from a man in his late teens or twenties who had mild COVID-19 (a few samples of this study predate the infection). Cell type and time point are not known. Each CDR3 is given with its conserved first and last residue. Fields, in order: clone size, V gene, D gene, J gene, CDR3 length, CDR3 protein, CDR3 DNA. A D gene is named only where the DNA matches it firmly. Rows give clone size only sometimes, using once, few, many, or a class for an expanded clone.

size: few
V: TRBV21-1
D: NA
J: TRBJ2-5
length: 12
CDR3: CATTSGGETQYF
DNA: TGTGCCACTACTAGCGGGGGAGAGACCCAGTACTTC

size: few
V: TRBV18
D: NA
J: TRBJ2-7
length: 15
CDR3: CASSPPSPSPSEQYF
DNA: TGTGCCAGCTCACCACCCTCTCCCAGCCCTTCCGAGCAGTACTTC

size: few
V: TRBV6-5
D: TRBD1
J: TRBJ2-7
length: 14
CDR3: CASSWDRGLYEQYF
DNA: TGTGCCAGCAGTTGGGACAGGGGGCTCTACGAGCAGTACTTC

size: few
V: TRBV18
D: TRBD1
J: TRBJ1-1
length: 17
CDR3: CASSPGTAGSLNTEAFF
DNA: TGTGCCAGCTCACCTGGGACAGCCGGAAGCTTGAACACTGAAGCTTTCTTT

size: few
V: TRBV4-1
D: TRBD1
J: TRBJ2-1
length: 18
CDR3: CASSRSPSQGVPYNEQFF
DNA: TGCGCCAGCAGCCGCAGCCCCTCCCAGGGGGTCCCCTACAATGAGCAGTTCTTC

size: NA
V: TRBV20-1
D: TRBD2
J: TRBJ2-1
length: 14
CDR3: CSARRLAGAPGPFF
DNA: TGCAGTGCTCGACGACTAGCGGGGGCCCCTGGTCCGTTCTTC

size: few
V: TRBV6-4
D: TRBD2
J: TRBJ2-3
length: 14
CDR3: CASAGGGATDTQYF
DNA: TGTGCCAGCGCCGGGGGGGGGGCCACAGATACGCAGTATTTT

size: NA
V: TRBV20-1
D: NA
J: TRBJ1-4
length: 13
CDR3: CSAGGALGEKLFF
DNA: TGCAGTGCGGGGGGGGCTCTGGGTGAAAAACTGTTTTTT

size: few
V: TRBV12-3/TRBV12-4
D: NA
J: TRBJ2-2
length: 15
CDR3: CASSLSSDLSGELFF
DNA: TGTGCCAGCAGTTTATCTAGCGACCTGTCCGGGGAGCTGTTTTTT

size: few
V: TRBV9
D: NA
J: TRBJ2-6
length: 15
CDR3: CASSVDSSGANVLTF
DNA: TGTGCCAGCAGCGTAGACAGTTCTGGGGCCAACGTCCTGACTTTC

size: few
V: TRBV7-9
D: TRBD1
J: TRBJ2-3
length: 16
CDR3: CASSPYAGQGGDTQYF
DNA: TGTGCCAGCAGCCCCTATGCTGGACAGGGGGGTGATACGCAGTATTTT

size: NA
V: TRBV7-2
D: NA
J: TRBJ1-1
length: 14
CDR3: CASSSRGRGGEAFF
DNA: TGTGCCAGCAGCTCCCGCGGTAGGGGGGGGGAGGCTTTCTTT

size: few
V: TRBV4-1
D: NA
J: TRBJ2-7
length: 16
CDR3: CASSQVGNRDTDEQYF
DNA: TGCGCCAGCAGCCAAGTCGGGAACAGGGACACGGACGAGCAGTACTTC

size: NA
V: TRBV29-1
D: TRBD2
J: TRBJ2-1
length: 16
CDR3: CSVGPRLAGETREQFF
DNA: TGCAGCGTTGGACCCCGACTAGCGGGGGAGACGAGGGAGCAGTTCTTC

size: many
V: TRBV25-1
D: NA
J: TRBJ2-4
length: 11
CDR3: CASSDGEFQYF
DNA: TGTGCCAGCAGTGACGGGGAATTTCAGTACTTC

size: few
V: TRBV20-1
D: NA
J: TRBJ1-1
length: 13
CDR3: CSARDGRSGGAFF
DNA: TGCAGTGCTAGAGATGGTCGCTCCGGGGGAGCTTTCTTT

size: NA
V: TRBV4-1
D: NA
J: TRBJ1-2
length: 19
CDR3: CASSQEGWGRTRRRYGYTF
DNA: TGCGCCAGCAGCCAGGAGGGGTGGGGCAGGACAAGACGGCGCTATGGCTACACCTTC

size: NA
V: TRBV6-2/TRBV6-3
D: NA
J: TRBJ2-7
length: 13
CDR3: CASSYGQSREQYF
DNA: TGTGCCAGCAGTTACGGACAATCTCGCGAGCAGTACTTC

size: few
V: TRBV6-5
D: NA
J: TRBJ2-7
length: 15
CDR3: CASSFVGQASYEQYF
DNA: TGTGCCAGCAGTTTCGTAGGGCAAGCCTCCTACGAGCAGTACTTC

size: few
V: TRBV6-5
D: NA
J: TRBJ1-2
length: 13
CDR3: CASSHPRVEGYTF
DNA: TGTGCCAGCAGTCACCCCAGGGTAGAAGGCTACACCTTC

size: few
V: TRBV27
D: NA
J: TRBJ2-3
length: 12
CDR3: CASSLTVETQYF
DNA: TGTGCCAGCAGTTTGACTGTGGAGACGCAGTATTTT

size: NA
V: TRBV30
D: TRBD1
J: TRBJ2-3
length: 15
CDR3: CAWERTGGDTDTQYF
DNA: TGTGCCTGGGAAAGGACAGGGGGAGACACAGATACGCAGTATTTT

size: few
V: TRBV7-9
D: NA
J: TRBJ1-1
length: 14
CDR3: CASSFGLEWTEAFF
DNA: TGTGCCAGCAGCTTCGGGCTAGAATGGACTGAAGCTTTCTTT

size: NA
V: TRBV20-1
D: NA
J: TRBJ2-1
length: 11
CDR3: CSVRSGREQFF
DNA: TGCAGTGTCAGAAGTGGGCGTGAGCAGTTCTTC

size: few
V: TRBV7-2
D: NA
J: TRBJ2-5
length: 13
CDR3: CASSLVGVETQYF
DNA: TGTGCCAGCAGCTTAGTCGGGGTAGAGACCCAGTACTTC

size: NA
V: TRBV29-1
D: NA
J: TRBJ1-5
length: 13
CDR3: CSVEETEDQPQHF
DNA: TGCAGCGTTGAAGAAACGGAGGATCAGCCCCAGCATTTT

size: few
V: TRBV14
D: NA
J: TRBJ2-3
length: 13
CDR3: CTSSQGNEDTQYF
DNA: TGTACCAGCAGCCAAGGTAACGAAGATACGCAGTATTTT

size: NA
V: TRBV6-5
D: NA
J: TRBJ1-2
length: 13
CDR3: CASSLHEPYGYTF
DNA: TGTGCCAGCAGCCTACATGAGCCTTATGGCTACACCTTC

size: few
V: TRBV12-3/TRBV12-4
D: NA
J: TRBJ1-3
length: 13
CDR3: CASSLTAGNTIYF
DNA: TGTGCCAGCAGTTTAACAGCTGGAAACACCATATATTTT

size: NA
V: TRBV30
D: NA
J: TRBJ1-4
length: 14
CDR3: CAWTGEVTNEKLFF
DNA: TGTGCCTGGACAGGGGAAGTCACTAATGAAAAACTGTTTTTT

size: NA
V: TRBV12-5
D: NA
J: TRBJ2-5
length: 15
CDR3: CASGLVTRRQETQYF
DNA: TGTGCTAGTGGTTTGGTAACTCGGAGACAAGAGACCCAGTACTTC